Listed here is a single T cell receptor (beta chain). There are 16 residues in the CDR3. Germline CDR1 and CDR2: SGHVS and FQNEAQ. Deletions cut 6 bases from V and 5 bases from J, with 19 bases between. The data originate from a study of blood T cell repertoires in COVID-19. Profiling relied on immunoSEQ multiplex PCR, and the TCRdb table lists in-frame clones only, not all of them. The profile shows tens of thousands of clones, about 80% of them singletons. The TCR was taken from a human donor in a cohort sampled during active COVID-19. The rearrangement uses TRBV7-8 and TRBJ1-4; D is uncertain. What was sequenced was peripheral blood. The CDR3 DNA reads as TGTGCCAGCAGTCCTAGTCGGGGTGGCTTAAATGAAAAACTGTTTTTT. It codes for CASSPSRGGLNEKLFF.